These T cell receptor beta chains were read from a single sample in a study of control samples from healthy donors and cancer patients. The protocol was immunoSEQ multiplex PCR, while the TCRdb copy is restricted to in-frame clones and leaves out a portion. The sample carries roughly 120,000 clones, over 75% recorded once. The sequenced sample consisted of PBMCs. All receptors derive from a woman in her sixties or seventies with lung cancer. Both conserved end residues are part of each CDR3. Fields, in order: J gene, V gene, D gene, clone size, CDR3 DNA, CDR3 protein. D genes are given only for firm matches. Clone size is given for some rows only: seen once, a few or many times, or a class if the clone is expanded.

>TRBJ2-5|TRBV7-2|NA|NA
TGTGCCAGCAGCCCGAGACTGCAAGAGACCCAGTACTTC
CASSPRLQETQYF
>TRBJ2-3|TRBV15|TRBD2|NA
TGTGCCACCAGCAGAGGATTGGTAGCGGGTAGCACAGATACGCAGTATTTT
CATSRGLVAGSTDTQYF
>TRBJ2-7|TRBV9|TRBD1|few
TGTGCCAGCAGCGTAGGGCAAGGGACAGGGTACGAGCAGTACTTC
CASSVGQGTGYEQYF
>TRBJ2-1|TRBV7-9|TRBD2|few
TGTGCCAGCAGCACTCCCGGGGGGAGTGGACAAGATGAGCAGTTCTTC
CASSTPGGSGQDEQFF
>TRBJ2-3|TRBV30|NA|many
TGTGCCTGGAGTCAAAACACGAATACGCAGTATTTT
CAWSQNTNTQYF
>TRBJ1-4|TRBV4-3|TRBD1|NA
TGCGCCAGCAGCCAAATGGGACAGGTGAATGAAAAACTGTTTTTT
CASSQMGQVNEKLFF
>TRBJ2-3|TRBV18|TRBD1|once
TGTGCCAGCTCACTTACCGGGACAGGGATGGGGAAGGATACGCAGTATTTT
CASSLTGTGMGKDTQYF
>TRBJ2-1|TRBV11-2|TRBD1|NA
TGTGCCAGCAGCTTAGAGGACAGGGGTTTCAATGAGCAGTTCTTC
CASSLEDRGFNEQFF
>TRBJ2-6|TRBV5-4|TRBD1|NA
TGTGCCAGCAGCTTGGCCGGGACAGCCTCTGGGGCCAACGTCCTGACTTTC
CASSLAGTASGANVLTF
>TRBJ1-5|TRBV28|NA|NA
TGTGCCAGCAGTTCCCGGGGGTGGCAGCCCCAGCATTTT
CASSSRGWQPQHF
>TRBJ2-1|TRBV5-1|NA|NA
TGCGCCAGCAGCTTGGGGGAGTTAGCGGCCTACAATGAGCAGTTCTTC
CASSLGELAAYNEQFF
>TRBJ1-4|TRBV6-2/TRBV6-3|TRBD1|few
TGTGCCAGCAGCGGACAGGGGTCAGGAAGGAAACTGTTTTTT
CASSGQGSGRKLFF
>TRBJ2-5|TRBV14|NA|NA
TGTGCCAGCAGCCAAGGGTTTGCCGAGTTGACCCAGTACTTC
CASSQGFAELTQYF
>TRBJ2-5|TRBV6-2/TRBV6-3|TRBD2|NA
TGTGCCAGCAGTTACTCGAGCGGGGTGTCGGCCAACCAAGAGACCCAGTACTTC
CASSYSSGVSANQETQYF
>TRBJ2-4|TRBV5-1|NA|NA
TGCGCCAGCAGCTTGGGGGAAAACATTCAGTACTTC
CASSLGENIQYF
>TRBJ2-1|TRBV24-1|NA|NA
TGTGCCACCAGTGATTTGGGGTTGGCGGAGGCCAAGCAGTTCTTC
CATSDLGLAEAKQFF
>TRBJ1-2|TRBV6-4|TRBD1|NA
TGTGCCAGCAGTGATACATTCAGGGGGCTACATAACTATGGCTACACCTTC
CASSDTFRGLHNYGYTF
>TRBJ1-6|TRBV18|NA|few
TGTGCCAGCTCACCAAGATCAGGGGACGACTCACCCCTCCACTTT
CASSPRSGDDSPLHF
>TRBJ2-2|TRBV27|NA|NA
TGTGCCAGCAGTTTAGCAGTTTACGGGGAGCTGTTTTTT
CASSLAVYGELFF
>TRBJ1-2|TRBV24-1|NA|once
TGTGCCACCAGTGAAGACAGCTTTAACTATGGCTACACCTTC
CATSEDSFNYGYTF
>TRBJ1-2|TRBV9|TRBD1|once
TGTGCCAGCAGCCCCACAACGGGACAGGCTAACTATGGCTACACCTTC
CASSPTTGQANYGYTF
>TRBJ1-1|TRBV3-1/TRBV3-2|NA|NA
TGTGCCAGCAGCCAAGACATTGGCAGCACTGAAGCTTTCTTT
CASSQDIGSTEAFF
>TRBJ1-5|TRBV19|TRBD1|NA
TGTGCCAGTAGTTGGCAGGGGCAGGGGGATAGCAATCAGCCCCAGCATTTT
CASSWQGQGDSNQPQHF
>TRBJ2-7|TRBV5-4|TRBD2|NA
TGTGCCAGCAGCTCCGAGACTAGCGCAACCTACGAGCAGTACTTC
CASSSETSATYEQYF
>TRBJ2-2|TRBV3-1/TRBV3-2|TRBD2|NA
TGTGCCAGCAGCCATGTGACTAGCGGGACAACGAACACCGGGGAGCTGTTTTTT
CASSHVTSGTTNTGELFF
>TRBJ1-2|TRBV5-6|NA|NA
TGTGCCAGCAGCTTGGGGGACCCAAGCAACTATGGCTACACCTTC
CASSLGDPSNYGYTF
>TRBJ2-2|TRBV9|TRBD1|NA
TGTGCCAGCAGCGTAGGACAGGGGGCATTCGACACCGGGGAGCTGTTTTTT
CASSVGQGAFDTGELFF
>TRBJ2-2|TRBV15|NA|NA
TGTGCCACCAGCAGCCCCATCGGGGGCCCCACCGGGGAGCTGTTTTTT
CATSSPIGGPTGELFF
>TRBJ1-2|TRBV25-1|TRBD1|once
TGTGCCAGCAGTGAATATGCGGCAGGGGGGGGGATTACCTATGGCTACACCTTC
CASSEYAAGGGITYGYTF
>TRBJ2-1|TRBV3-1/TRBV3-2|TRBD2|NA
TGTGCCAGCAGCCTCGGGACTAGCTATGAGCAGTTCTTC
CASSLGTSYEQFF
>TRBJ2-7|TRBV2|TRBD1|NA
TGTGCCAGCAGTGGGACAGGAACTCCCCTGGAGCAGTACTTC
CASSGTGTPLEQYF
>TRBJ1-1|TRBV6-1|NA|NA
TGTGCCAGCAGTGAAGGTGCGGGGGGGGGCACTGAAGCTTTCTTT
CASSEGAGGGTEAFF
>TRBJ2-1|TRBV3-1/TRBV3-2|NA|NA
TGTGCCAGCAGTCCGACACAGGGATCGTACAATGAGCAGTTCTTC
CASSPTQGSYNEQFF
>TRBJ2-2|TRBV11-1|NA|NA
TGTGCCAGCAGCCTGAGGGGGGCCGGGGAGCTGTTTTTT
CASSLRGAGELFF
>TRBJ2-3|TRBV7-2|NA|NA
TGTGCCAGCAGCCTGGGACCTCTCACAGATACGCAGTATTTT
CASSLGPLTDTQYF
>TRBJ1-4|TRBV25-1|NA|NA
TGTGCCAGCAGTGAAAGTTGGGAGAATGAAAAACTGTTTTTT
CASSESWENEKLFF
>TRBJ1-1|TRBV19|NA|NA
TGTGCCAGTATCAGGTTGGGGGCCACCGAAGCTTTCTTT
CASIRLGATEAFF
>TRBJ2-1|TRBV7-3|NA|NA
TGTGCCAGCAGCTTAACGCCAGGGTACAATGAGCAGTTCTTC
CASSLTPGYNEQFF
>TRBJ2-7|TRBV18|NA|NA
TGTGCCAGCTCACCCCTAACCTACGAGCAGTACTTC
CASSPLTYEQYF
>TRBJ2-3|TRBV9|NA|NA
TGTGCCAGCAGCGGGCTAGCAGATACGCAGTATTTT
CASSGLADTQYF
>TRBJ2-7|TRBV7-9|NA|few
TGTGCCAGCAGCCCCTCCCCCGGCAGCTTGGGTGAGCAGTACTTC
CASSPSPGSLGEQYF
>TRBJ1-2|TRBV11-2|NA|once
TGTGCCAGCAGCTTAGGGGGCCTGGGGGGCGTCTATGGCTACACCTTC
CASSLGGLGGVYGYTF
>TRBJ1-2|TRBV9|TRBD1|NA
TGTGCCAGCAGCCCCGGGACAGGTTCCGGTTATGGCTACACCTTC
CASSPGTGSGYGYTF
>TRBJ2-3|TRBV6-2/TRBV6-3|TRBD2|NA
TGTGCCAGCAGCACTTATAGCGGGAGGGGGACGGGTGATACGCAGTATTTT
CASSTYSGRGTGDTQYF
>TRBJ2-1|TRBV7-2|TRBD2|NA
TGTGCCAGCAGCTTGAGCGGGGGACTAAGGAATGAGCAGTTCTTC
CASSLSGGLRNEQFF
>TRBJ2-3|TRBV2|NA|NA
TGTGCCAGCAGTGTAGGCACAGATACGCAGTATTTT
CASSVGTDTQYF
>TRBJ2-7|TRBV4-2|NA|NA
TGTGCCAGCAGCCAAGGGGCCTCCTACGAGCAGTACTTC
CASSQGASYEQYF
>TRBJ1-1|TRBV29-1|TRBD1|NA
TGCAGCGCAAGACAGGGGGACACTGAAGCTTTCTTT
CSARQGDTEAFF
>TRBJ1-4|TRBV5-6|TRBD1|NA
TGTGCCAGCAGCTCACAGGGGGCAACTAATGAAAAACTGTTTTTT
CASSSQGATNEKLFF
>TRBJ1-5|TRBV19|NA|NA
TGTGCCAGTAGTCGCGACAGGAACTTTGGGGTCAATCAGCCCCAGCATTTT
CASSRDRNFGVNQPQHF
>TRBJ1-2|TRBV9|NA|NA
TGTGCCAGCAGCGTAGCCTCCCGCGACTATGGCTACACCTTC
CASSVASRDYGYTF
>TRBJ1-4|TRBV28|NA|NA
TGTGCCAGCATCGGGACACCTACAACTAATGAAAAACTGTTTTTT
CASIGTPTTNEKLFF
>TRBJ1-2|TRBV18|NA|NA
TGTGCCAGCTCATACGACAGCAGCTATGGCTACACCTTC
CASSYDSSYGYTF
>TRBJ2-6|TRBV5-1|NA|NA
TGCGCCAGCAGCTGGGGAGGCACCTCTGGGGCCAACGTCCTGACTTTC
CASSWGGTSGANVLTF
>TRBJ1-1|TRBV2|TRBD1|few
TGTGCCAGCAGTGCCGGGACAGGGAACACTGAAGCTTTCTTT
CASSAGTGNTEAFF
>TRBJ2-3|TRBV5-5|NA|NA
TGTGCCAGCAGCCTGCTGTCGAGTCTTGAAACAGATACGCAGTATTTT
CASSLLSSLETDTQYF